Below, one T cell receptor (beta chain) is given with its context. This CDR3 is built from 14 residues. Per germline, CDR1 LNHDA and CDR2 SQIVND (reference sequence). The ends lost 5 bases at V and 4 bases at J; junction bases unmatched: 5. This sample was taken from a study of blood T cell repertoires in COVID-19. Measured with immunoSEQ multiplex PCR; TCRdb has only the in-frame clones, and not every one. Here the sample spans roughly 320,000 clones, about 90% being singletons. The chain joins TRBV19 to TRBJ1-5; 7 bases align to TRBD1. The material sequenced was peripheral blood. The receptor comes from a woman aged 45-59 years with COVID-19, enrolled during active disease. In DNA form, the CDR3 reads TGTGCCAGTAGTTCGGGACAGATAAATCAGCCCCAGCATTTT. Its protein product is CASSSGQINQPQHF. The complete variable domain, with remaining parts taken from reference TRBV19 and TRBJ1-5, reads DGGITQSPKYLFRKEGQNVTLSCEQNLNHDAMYWYRQDPGQGLRLIYYSQIVNDFQKGDIAEGYSVSREKKESFPLTVTSAQKNPTAFYLCASSSGQINQPQHFGDGTRLSIL.